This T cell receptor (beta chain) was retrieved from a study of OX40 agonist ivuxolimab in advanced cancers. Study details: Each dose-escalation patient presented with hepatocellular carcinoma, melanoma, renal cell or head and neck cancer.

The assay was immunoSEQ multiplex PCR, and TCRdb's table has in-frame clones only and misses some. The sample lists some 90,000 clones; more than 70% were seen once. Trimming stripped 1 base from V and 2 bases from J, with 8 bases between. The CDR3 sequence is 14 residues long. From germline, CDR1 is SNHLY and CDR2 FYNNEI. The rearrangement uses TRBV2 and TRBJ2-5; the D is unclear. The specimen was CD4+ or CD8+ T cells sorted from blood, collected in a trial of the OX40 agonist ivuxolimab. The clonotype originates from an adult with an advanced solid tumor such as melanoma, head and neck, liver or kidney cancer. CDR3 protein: CASSEGGRQETQYF. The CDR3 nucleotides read TGTGCCAGCAGTGAAGGCGGTCGGCAAGAGACCCAGTACTTC.